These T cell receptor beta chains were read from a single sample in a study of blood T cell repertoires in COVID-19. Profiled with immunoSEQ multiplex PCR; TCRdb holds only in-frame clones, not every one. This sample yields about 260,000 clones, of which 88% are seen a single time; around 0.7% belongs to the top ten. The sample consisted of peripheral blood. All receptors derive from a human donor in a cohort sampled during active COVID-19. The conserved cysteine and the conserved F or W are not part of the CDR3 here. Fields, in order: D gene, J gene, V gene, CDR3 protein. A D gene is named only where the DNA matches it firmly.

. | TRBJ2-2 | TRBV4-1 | ASSQVETGELF
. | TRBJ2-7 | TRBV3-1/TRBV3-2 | ASSQASYEQY
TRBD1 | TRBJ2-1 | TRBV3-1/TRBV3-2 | ASSLPLGSNRGSYNEQF
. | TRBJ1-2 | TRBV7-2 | ASSLASGRESYGYT
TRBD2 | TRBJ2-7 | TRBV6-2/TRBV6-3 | ASSVFTGTSGRARYEQY
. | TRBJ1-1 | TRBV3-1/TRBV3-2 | ASSPLGNTEAF
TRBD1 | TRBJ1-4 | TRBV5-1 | ASGTGVYNEKLF
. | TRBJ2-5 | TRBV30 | AWRFSETQY
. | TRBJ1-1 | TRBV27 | ASSLYRGGTEAF
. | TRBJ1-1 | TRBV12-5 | ASGGLGGLSEAF
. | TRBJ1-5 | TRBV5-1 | ASSLEPGGNQPQH
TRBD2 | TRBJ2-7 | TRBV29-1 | SVGGLAGLSSYEQY
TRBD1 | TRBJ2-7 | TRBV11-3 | ASSKRGDRAGQY
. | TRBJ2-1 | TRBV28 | ASIGGVGNEQF
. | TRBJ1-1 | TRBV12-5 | ASRAGLNTEAF
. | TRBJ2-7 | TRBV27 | ASSLSRAYEQY
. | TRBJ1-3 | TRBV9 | ASSEEETSGNTIY
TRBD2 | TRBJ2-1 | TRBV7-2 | ASSLIPLLAGGYNEQF
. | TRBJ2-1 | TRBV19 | ASREDYSYNEQF
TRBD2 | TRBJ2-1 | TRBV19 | ASSPRGADYNEQF
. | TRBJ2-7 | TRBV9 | ASSPGSRGNEQY
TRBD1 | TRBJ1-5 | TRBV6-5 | ASSQRTGRYQPQH
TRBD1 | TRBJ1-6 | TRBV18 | ASSPETGYSPLH
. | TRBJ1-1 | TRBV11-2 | ASSLADTRSTEAF
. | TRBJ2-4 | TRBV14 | ASSQDVRGIQY
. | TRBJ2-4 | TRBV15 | ATSSDRLKAKNIQY
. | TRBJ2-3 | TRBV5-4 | ASSLAPQRTQY
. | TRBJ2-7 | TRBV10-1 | ASSDTGTREQY
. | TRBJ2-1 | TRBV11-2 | ASSFSGRSYNEQF
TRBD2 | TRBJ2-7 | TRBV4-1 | ASSQGGLAGGWEQY
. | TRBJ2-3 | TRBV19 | ASSIAGGLDTQY
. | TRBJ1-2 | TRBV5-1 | ASSSQQVGYGYT
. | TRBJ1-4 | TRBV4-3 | ASSQERSGGEKLF
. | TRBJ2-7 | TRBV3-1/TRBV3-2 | ASSQQARSAYEQY
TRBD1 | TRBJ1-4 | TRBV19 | ASKGQGAGDEKLF
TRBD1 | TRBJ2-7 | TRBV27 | ASSFDRGYEQY
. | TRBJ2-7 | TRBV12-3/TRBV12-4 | ASRPGGRYEQY
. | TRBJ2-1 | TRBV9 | ASSVQGRGILNEQF
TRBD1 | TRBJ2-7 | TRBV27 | ASGPGTGPAEQY